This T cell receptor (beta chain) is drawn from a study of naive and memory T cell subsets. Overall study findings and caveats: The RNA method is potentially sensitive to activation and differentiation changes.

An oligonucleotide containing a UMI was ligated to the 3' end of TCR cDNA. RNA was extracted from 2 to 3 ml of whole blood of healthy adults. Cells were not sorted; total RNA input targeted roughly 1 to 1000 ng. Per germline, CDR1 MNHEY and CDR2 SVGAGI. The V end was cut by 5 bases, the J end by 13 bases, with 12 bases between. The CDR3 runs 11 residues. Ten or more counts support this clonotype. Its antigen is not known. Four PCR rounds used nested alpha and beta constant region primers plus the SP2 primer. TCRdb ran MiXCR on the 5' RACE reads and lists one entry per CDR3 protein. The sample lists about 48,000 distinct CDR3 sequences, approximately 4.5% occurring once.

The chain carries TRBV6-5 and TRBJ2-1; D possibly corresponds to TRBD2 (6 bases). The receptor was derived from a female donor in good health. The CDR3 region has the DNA TGTGCCAGCAGTCCCGGGAGCGTACAGTTCTTC. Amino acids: CASSPGSVQFF.